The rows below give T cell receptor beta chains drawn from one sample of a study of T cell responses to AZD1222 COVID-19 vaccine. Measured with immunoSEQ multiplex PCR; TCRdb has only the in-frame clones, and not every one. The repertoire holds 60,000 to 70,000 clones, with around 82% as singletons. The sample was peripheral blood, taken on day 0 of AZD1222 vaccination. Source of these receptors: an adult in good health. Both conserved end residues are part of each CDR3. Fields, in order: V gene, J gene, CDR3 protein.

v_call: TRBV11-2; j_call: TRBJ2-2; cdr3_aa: CASSPLVGAGELFF
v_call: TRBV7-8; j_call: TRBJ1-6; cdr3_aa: CASSSGQSQSSYNSPLHF
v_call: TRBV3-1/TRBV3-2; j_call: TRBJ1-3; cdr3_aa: CASSQRDRGHSGNTIYF
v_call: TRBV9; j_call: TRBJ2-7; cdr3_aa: CASSVVAGYEQYF
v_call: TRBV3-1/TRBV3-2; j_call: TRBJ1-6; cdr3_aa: CASTTQGIGNSPLHF
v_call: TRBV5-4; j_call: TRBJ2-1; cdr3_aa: CASGILGAGVNEQFF
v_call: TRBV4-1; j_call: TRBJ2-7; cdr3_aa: CASSQVGTSEIHEQYF
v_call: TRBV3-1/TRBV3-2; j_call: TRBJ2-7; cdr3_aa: CASSYSGREQYF
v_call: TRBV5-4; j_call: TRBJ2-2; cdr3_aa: CASSSPRNTGELFF
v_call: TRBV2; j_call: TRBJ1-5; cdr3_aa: CASSFEEGANQPQHF
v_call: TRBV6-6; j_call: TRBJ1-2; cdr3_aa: CASSYSRGGYTF
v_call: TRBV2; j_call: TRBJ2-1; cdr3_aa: CASSGWRVAGNEQFF
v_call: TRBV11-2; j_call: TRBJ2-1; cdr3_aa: CASSDRTSGGVDEQFF
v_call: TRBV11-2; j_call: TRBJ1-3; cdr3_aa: CASSLGVGPGNTIYF
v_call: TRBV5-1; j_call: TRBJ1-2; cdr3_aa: CASSRRESSGYTF
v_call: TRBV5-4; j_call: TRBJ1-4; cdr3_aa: CASSGQGEEKLFF
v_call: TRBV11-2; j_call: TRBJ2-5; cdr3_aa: CASSLARGRGETQYF
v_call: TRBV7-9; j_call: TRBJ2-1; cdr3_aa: CASSITGGPYNEQFF
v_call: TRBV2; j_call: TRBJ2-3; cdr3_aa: CASGAGMGTDTQYF
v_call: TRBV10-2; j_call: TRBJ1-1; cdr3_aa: CASKNTEAFF